The source of this TCR beta chain is a study of blood T cell repertoires in COVID-19. Across the study: T cells, B-cell-depleted T cells, or PBMCs provided the cDNA or gDNA that served as material.

Per the authors' pipeline: Reference gene primers were amplified, and this amplification served to estimate nucleated cell counts. TCRdb's table, derived via immunoSEQ multiplex PCR, lists solely in-frame clones and lacks some. V and J calls and clone size come straight from that table; D and trimming were deduced from the DNA. Of some 210,000 clones listed, 81% are singletons. The count of this clone is one. This CDR3 is 12 amino acids long. V dropped 2 bases and J dropped 4 bases, with 5 bases sitting between them. Germline V gene data show CDR1 as MDHEN and CDR2 as SYDVKM. V and J are TRBV28 and TRBJ1-1; D is unresolved. The source of this sequence is a woman aged 45-65 years with acute COVID-19. The sequenced sample was PBMCs or T cells enriched from blood (not recorded which). CDR3 DNA sequence: TGTGCCAGCAGTTTAACTCGCACTGAAGCTTTCTTT. It translates to CASSLTRTEAFF. The full variable domain, rest sourced from reference TRBV28 and TRBJ1-1, is DVKVTQSSRYLVKRTGEKVFLECVQDMDHENMFWYRQDPGLGLRLIYFSYDVKMKEKGDIPEGYSVSREKKERFSLILESASTNQTSMYLCASSLTRTEAFFGQGTRLTVV.